The following is a TCR beta chain sequence with its context. The sample comes from a study of control samples from healthy donors and cancer patients. Clones were sequenced by immunoSEQ multiplex PCR, and TCRdb holds only the in-frame ones, with some missing. The table shows 200,000 to 250,000 clones, with just under 95% occurring only once. The V gene's germline CDR1 is LNHDA and CDR2 SQIVND (reference sequence). Trimming shortened V by 10 bases and J by 1 base, and 14 bases separated the two germline ends. This CDR3 has 14 amino acids. Specimen: blood. The sequence was collected from a man aged 50 to 59 in good health. The chain employs TRBV19 and TRBJ1-5; D is undetermined. CDR3 region: CATHLAGSNQPQHF. As DNA, the CDR3 is TGTGCCACACACCTAGCAGGAAGCAATCAGCCCCAGCATTTT.